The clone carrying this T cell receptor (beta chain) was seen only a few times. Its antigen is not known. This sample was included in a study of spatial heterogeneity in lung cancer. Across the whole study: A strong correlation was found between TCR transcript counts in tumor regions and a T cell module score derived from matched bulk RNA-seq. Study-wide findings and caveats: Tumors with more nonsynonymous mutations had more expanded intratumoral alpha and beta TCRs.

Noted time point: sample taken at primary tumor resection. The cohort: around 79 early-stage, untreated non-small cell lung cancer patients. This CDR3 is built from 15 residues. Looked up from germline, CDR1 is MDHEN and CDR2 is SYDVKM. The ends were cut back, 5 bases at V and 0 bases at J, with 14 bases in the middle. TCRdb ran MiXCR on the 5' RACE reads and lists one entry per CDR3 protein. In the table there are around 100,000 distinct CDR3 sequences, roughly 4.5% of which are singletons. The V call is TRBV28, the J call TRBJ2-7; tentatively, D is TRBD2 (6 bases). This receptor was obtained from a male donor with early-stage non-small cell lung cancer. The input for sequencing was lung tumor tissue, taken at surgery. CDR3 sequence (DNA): TGTGCCAGCAGTCTTAGCGGAGCCGGCTCCTACGAGCAGTACTTC. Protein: CASSLSGAGSYEQYF.